These 27 T cell receptor beta chains were sequenced from one sample in a study of CD8 T cells in Susac syndrome. It was with random hexamers that roughly 0.5 to 1 ug RNA was reverse transcribed. Each CDR3 protein is one row after TCRdb ran MiXCR on the immunoSEQ multiplex PCR reads. The table records about 280,000 distinct CDR3 sequences, around 83% of them present only once. Sample: CD8+ T cells from PBMCs. The receptor source for this set is a human donor with multiple sclerosis.

The rearrangement uses TRBV7-9 and TRBJ1-1; TRBD1 matches 7 bases. The CDR3 loop spans 11 amino acids. Germline trimming cut 6 bases from V and 7 bases from J; bases unmatched to any gene: 2. Per germline, CDR1 SEHNR and CDR2 FQNEAQ (reference sequence). This CDR3 is CASRGQLEAFF. The DNA for the CDR3 is TGTGCCAGCAGGGGACAGCTTGAAGCTTTCTTT.

The chain combines TRBV27 with TRBJ2-1, with D hard to call. This CDR3 spans 13 amino acids. Trimming took off 8 bases at V and 0 bases at J, with 8 bases between the two ends. Germline V lookup: CDR1 MNHEY, CDR2 SMNVEV (reference sequence). CDR3 sequence (DNA): TGTGCCAGCGCTCTAAGCTCCTACAATGAGCAGTTCTTC. As protein: CASALSSYNEQFF.

V is TRBV6-2 or TRBV6-3 and J is TRBJ2-7; TRBD2 agrees at 8 bases. The CDR3 length is 16 residues. Germline V gives CDR1 MNHEY, CDR2 SVGEGT. The V and J ends lost 2 bases and 1 base, in that order; junction bases with no gene match: 7. The CDR3 sequence: CASSYREGSGSYEQYF. The CDR3 DNA follows: TGTGCCAGCAGTTACCGGGAGGGTTCTGGGTCCTACGAGCAGTACTTC.

The chain has TRBV27 and TRBJ2-3; D is uncertain. Per the germline V gene, CDR1 is MNHEY and CDR2 is SMNVEV (reference sequence). There are 15 residues in the CDR3. Trimming removed 5 bases at V and 1 base at J, with 13 bases between. CDR3 amino acids: CASSRILSGTDTQYF. The CDR3 region has the DNA TGTGCCAGCAGTCGTATCTTATCTGGCACAGATACGCAGTATTTT.

The chain recombines TRBV28 with TRBJ1-5; no clear D. Per the germline V gene, CDR1 is MDHEN and CDR2 is SYDVKM. V was cut by 3 bases and J by 6 bases, with 15 bases left in between. The CDR3 has 15 residues. The CDR3, as DNA: TGTGCCAGCAGTTTTAAAGTCCGGGTGGCTCAGCCCCAGCATTTT. This codes for CASSFKVRVAQPQHF.

The chain uses TRBV28 and TRBJ2-1, with 12 bases lining up with TRBD2. V shed 4 bases, J shed 4 bases, and the junction held 8 bases outside the gene matches. The V gene's germline CDR1 is MDHEN and CDR2 SYDVKM. CDR3 length: 17 amino acids. CDR3: CASSSPRLAGDYNEQFF. The CDR3, as DNA: TGTGCCAGCAGTTCCCCCCGACTAGCGGGAGATTACAATGAGCAGTTCTTC. The full variable domain, its missing parts supplied by reference TRBV28 and TRBJ2-1, is DVKVTQSSRYLVKRTGEKVFLECVQDMDHENMFWYRQDPGLGLRLIYFSYDVKMKEKGDIPEGYSVSREKKERFSLILESASTNQTSMYLCASSSPRLAGDYNEQFFGPGTRLTVL.

The chain joins TRBV12-3 or TRBV12-4 to TRBJ2-7, with D hard to call. The germline V and J ends were trimmed by 3 bases and 3 bases, with 12 bases remaining between them. CDR3 length equals 14 residues. The CDR3 DNA sequence: TGTGCCAGCAGTTTTAAGCTACGGAACTACGAGCAGTACTTC. Translating it yields CASSFKLRNYEQYF.

The gene calls are TRBV29-1 and TRBJ2-7; 7 bases agree with TRBD1. This CDR3 has 14 amino acids. Germline values: CDR1 SQVTM, CDR2 ANQGSEA. After removal of 1 base from V and 2 bases from J, the junction contained 5 bases not matched to a gene. CDR3 residues: CSVEGQGQPYEQYF. The DNA for the CDR3 is TGCAGCGTTGAAGGTCAGGGACAGCCCTACGAGCAGTACTTC.

This clonotype was counted a few times. The chain is built from TRBV30 and TRBJ2-7, with D possibly being TRBD2 (5 bases). Per the germline V gene, CDR1 is GTSNPN and CDR2 is SVGIG (reference sequence). Trimming took off 0 bases at V and 4 bases at J, with 10 bases between the two ends. The CDR3 contains 13 residues. CDR3: CAWSVGRTYEQYF. The CDR3 nucleotides read TGTGCCTGGAGTGTTGGGAGAACGTACGAGCAGTACTTC. Together with reference TRBV30 and TRBJ2-7, the CDR3 gives the full variable domain: SQTIHQWPATLVQPVGSPLSLECTVEGTSNPNLYWYRQAAGRGLQLLFYSVGIGQISSEVPQNLSASRPQDRQFILSSKKLLLSDSGFYLCAWSVGRTYEQYFGPGTRLTVT.

This chain connects TRBV29-1 to TRBJ2-3; D unclear. Trimming removed 4 bases at V and 2 bases at J, with 16 bases between. The CDR3 loop spans 15 amino acids. Germline CDR1 SQVTM, CDR2 ANQGSEA. CDR3 coding DNA: TGCAGCGTTGGTCCCTATGGGCGGACCACAGATACGCAGTATTTT. Its protein product is CSVGPYGRTTDTQYF.

V gene TRBV23-1 combines with J gene TRBJ1-2; D is unclear. TRBV23-1 is labeled an ORF, and its function is uncertain. CDR3 size: 15 residues. V was clipped by 0 bases and J by 4 bases, with 12 bases between them. CDR3 in amino acids: CASSQSMSVFYGYTF. The CDR3 DNA reads TGCGCCAGCAGTCAATCGATGTCAGTGTTCTATGGCTACACCTTC.

This clonotype is a singleton in its sample. The V call is TRBV7-9, the J call TRBJ2-1; D is possibly TRBD2 (6 bases). The germline V and J ends were trimmed by 5 bases and 6 bases, with 11 bases remaining between them. The germline V gene has CDR1 SEHNR and CDR2 FQNEAQ (reference sequence). The CDR3 has 13 residues. CDR3 sequence: CASSPWGVNEQFF. The DNA of the CDR3 is TGTGCCAGCAGCCCCTGGGGGGTCAATGAGCAGTTCTTC.

The gene calls are TRBV27 and TRBJ1-6; 8 bases fit TRBD1. The trim removed 6 bases at V and 10 bases at J, leaving 8 bases unmatched. The V gene's germline CDR1 is MNHEY and CDR2 SMNVEV (reference sequence). The CDR3 contains 14 residues. CDR3 DNA sequence: TGTGCCAGCAGCTTAGACAGGGGCGAGTCACCCCTCCACTTT. Protein product: CASSLDRGESPLHF.

J is TRBJ2-1 and V is TRBV20-1; perhaps TRBD2 as D (6 bases). This CDR3 comprises 13 residues. From germline, CDR1 is DFQATT and CDR2 SNEGSKA (reference sequence). V was shortened by 6 bases and J by 6 bases, with 15 bases between the two germline ends. CDR3 residues: CSAPGTLPNEQFF. The DNA of the CDR3 is TGCAGTGCCCCCGGGACTCTACCCAATGAGCAGTTCTTC.

The chain combines TRBV27 with TRBJ2-7; weak D call: TRBD1 (5 bases). The V gene lost 3 bases and the J gene lost 0 bases, with 21 bases spanning the gap. The CDR3 has 18 residues. Germline CDR1 and CDR2: MNHEY and SMNVEV (reference sequence). Written as DNA, the CDR3 is TGTGCCAGCAGTTTTCAACCCTCGGCAGGGCCCTTCTCCTACGAGCAGTACTTC. Translated: CASSFQPSAGPFSYEQYF.

Only a few counts were recorded for this clonotype. The rearrangement uses TRBV7-9 and TRBJ2-6, with 8 bases aligning to TRBD2. The germline V gene has CDR1 SEHNR and CDR2 FQNEAQ (reference sequence). The V and J ends lost 6 bases and 2 bases, in that order; junction bases with no gene match: 6. The CDR3 runs to 16 residues. The CDR3: CASRPPGGAGANVLTF. CDR3 DNA sequence: TGTGCCAGCAGACCCCCGGGGGGGGCTGGGGCCAACGTCCTGACTTTC.

The chain combines TRBV19 with TRBJ2-2, with TRBD2 matching over 10 bases. The ends lost 7 bases at V and 6 bases at J; junction bases unmatched: 17. Germline V gives CDR1 LNHDA, CDR2 SQIVND (reference sequence). CDR3 length: 18 residues. The chain's CDR3 is CASTPGLVLAGVPGELFF. CDR3 bases: TGTGCCAGTACCCCAGGGTTGGTGCTAGCGGGAGTGCCCGGGGAGCTGTTTTTT.

The rearrangement links TRBV5-6 to TRBJ2-1; 13 nucleotides match TRBD2. CDR1 is SGHDT, CDR2 YYEEEE, per germline. The CDR3 spans 16 residues. Germline trimming cut 3 bases from V and 4 bases from J; bases unmatched to any gene: 4. Here the CDR3 reads CASSWGTSGIYNEQFF. The CDR3 bases are TGTGCCAGCAGCTGGGGGACTAGCGGGATATACAATGAGCAGTTCTTC. Combining the CDR3 with reference TRBV5-6 and TRBJ2-1 gives the whole variable domain DAGVTQSPTHLIKTRGQQVTLRCSPKSGHDTVSWYQQALGQGPQFIFQYYEEEERQRGNFPDRFSGHQFPNYSSELNVNALLLGDSALYLCASSWGTSGIYNEQFFGPGTRLTVL.

The V gene is TRBV4-2, the J gene TRBJ2-1, with 11 bases identical to TRBD2. The germline V gene encodes CDR1 LGHNA and CDR2 YNFKEQ. There are 17 residues in the CDR3. The V and J ends lost 1 base and 8 bases, in that order; junction bases with no gene match: 10. This CDR3 is CASSQGGTSGLKDEQFF. The DNA of the CDR3 is TGTGCCAGCAGCCAAGGCGGGACTAGCGGACTGAAGGATGAGCAGTTCTTC.

The chain carries TRBV27 and TRBJ2-5, with unresolved D. Trimming cost V 6 bases and J 5 bases, with 7 bases left between them. The CDR3 is 11 residues long. Germline loops: CDR1 MNHEY, CDR2 SMNVEV (reference sequence). The CDR3 is CASRRLETQYF. CDR3 DNA sequence: TGTGCCAGCAGGCGTCTGGAGACCCAGTACTTC.

The rearrangement uses TRBV29-1 and TRBJ1-2; the match to TRBD1 covers 7 bases. This CDR3 spans 14 amino acids. Germline CDR1 and CDR2: SQVTM and ANQGSEA. The trim removed 4 bases at V and 2 bases at J, leaving 7 bases unmatched. CDR3 region: CSVAGGERNYGYTF. The DNA of the CDR3 is TGCAGCGTTGCAGGGGGAGAGAGAAACTATGGCTACACCTTC. The complete variable domain, with remaining parts taken from reference TRBV29-1 and TRBJ1-2, reads SAVISQKPSRDICQRGTSLTIQCQVDSQVTMMFWYRQQPGQSLTLIATANQGSEATYESGFVIDKFPISRPNLTFSTLTVSNMSPEDSSIYLCSVAGGERNYGYTFGSGTRLTVV.

This chain connects TRBV7-3 to TRBJ2-4; D not resolved. V gave up 0 bases and J gave up 5 bases, with 17 bases separating them. Germline V gene data show CDR1 as SGHTA and CDR2 as FQGTGA. The CDR3 sequence is 17 residues long. DNA for the CDR3: TGTGCCAGCAGCTTAACGCTGCCCTCCAACCTAGAAAACATTCAGTACTTC. Its protein product is CASSLTLPSNLENIQYF.

The gene calls are TRBV6-1 and TRBJ2-7, with 12 bases that match TRBD2. Germline CDR1 reads MNHNS; CDR2 reads SASEGT. Germline trimming cut 7 bases from V and 1 base from J; bases unmatched to any gene: 11. The CDR3 has 17 residues. This chain's CDR3 is CASTFGVLAGGSYEQYF. CDR3 coding DNA: TGTGCCAGCACCTTTGGGGTCCTAGCGGGAGGGTCCTACGAGCAGTACTTC.

The rearrangement links TRBV5-1 to TRBJ1-3, with 8 bases that match TRBD1. Germline V gives CDR1 SGHRS, CDR2 YFSETQ. J was trimmed by 7 bases and V by 0 bases; bases with no gene match: 9. CDR3 size: 16 residues. The CDR3 sequence: CASSLAGTGIRNTIYF. CDR3 sequence (DNA): TGCGCCAGCAGCTTGGCCGGGACAGGCATCCGTAACACCATATATTTT.

This clonotype was recorded a few times. The chain recombines TRBV28 with TRBJ2-3; D call uncertain. The ends were cut back, 3 bases at V and 2 bases at J, with 6 bases in the middle. The CDR3 is 13 amino acids. The V gene's germline CDR1 is MDHEN and CDR2 SYDVKM. In DNA form, the CDR3 reads TGTGCCAGCAGTTTGGTCAACACAGATACGCAGTATTTT. Its protein product is CASSLVNTDTQYF. Supplemented by reference TRBV28 and TRBJ2-3, the full variable domain reads DVKVTQSSRYLVKRTGEKVFLECVQDMDHENMFWYRQDPGLGLRLIYFSYDVKMKEKGDIPEGYSVSREKKERFSLILESASTNQTSMYLCASSLVNTDTQYFGPGTRLTVL.

The CDR3 spells CASSPSGSFQETQYF. The CDR3 nucleotides read TGTGCCAGCAGCCCTAGCGGGAGCTTCCAAGAGACCCAGTACTTC. The V call is TRBV5-8, the J call TRBJ2-5, with 10 bases lining up with TRBD2. With V trimmed by 4 bases and J by 1 base, 4 bases remained unmatched. Germline CDR1 is SGHTS and CDR2 is YDEGEE. This CDR3 spans 15 amino acids.

J is TRBJ2-3 and V is TRBV6-5; 10 bases agree with TRBD2. The CDR3 runs to 15 residues. Trimming removed 9 bases from V and 1 base from J; junction bases left unmatched: 7. Germline CDR1 is MNHEY and CDR2 is SVGAGI. The CDR3 loop is CARLPTSGCTDTQYF. The CDR3 coding sequence is TGTGCCAGACTGCCGACTAGCGGGTGCACAGATACGCAGTATTTT.